The source of this TCR beta chain is a study of Graves' ophthalmopathy and Graves' hyperthyroidism. Study observations and caveats: The majority of expanded thyroid clonotypes above 0.001 frequency also occurred in blood.

Symptoms, serum thyroxine and TRAb, thyroid ultrasound, and orbital computed tomography formed the diagnostic basis. The PBMC fraction was derived from around 9.4 ml of fresh peripheral blood. Researchers took RNA transcripts and amplified TCR beta CDR3 regions from them. Amplification began with first-round RT-PCR using HTBI primers, then second-round multiplex PCR was performed. TCRdb re-derived calls from the multiplex PCR reads in MiXCR, one entry per CDR3 protein. Altogether about 620,000 distinct CDR3 sequences are present, 22% being singletons, with the ten largest covering more than 5.5%. This CDR3 is built from 15 residues. V lost 2 bases to trimming and J lost 3 bases, with 14 bases between them. CDR1 and CDR2 (germline): SGHDT, YYEEEE. Notes on this clonotype: Its target is unknown.

The specimen was peripheral blood. This clonotype originated in a woman under 30 with stable Graves' hyperthyroidism. Some clones in this sample may be carry-over from other donors' samples. This chain links TRBV5-6 with TRBJ2-5; D may be TRBD1 (7 bases). The CDR3 loop is CASSFYRGGEETQYF. In DNA, the CDR3 is TGTGCCAGCAGCTTTTACAGGGGAGGAGAAGAGACCCAGTACTTC.